Each of the 22 T cell receptor beta chains below was sequenced from the same sample in a study of T cell repertoires in cytomegalovirus infection. TCRdb re-derived calls from the reads in MiXCR, one entry per CDR3 protein. The top ten clones hold roughly a fifth of a sample with some 270,000 distinct CDR3 sequences, under 25% of them seen once. These receptors' targets are unknown. The input for sequencing was cultured PBMCs, taken from culture after CMV antigen stimulation. Receptors originate from a human donor in good health (CMV status not recorded). Some clones in this sample may be carry-over from other donors' samples.

This clonotype has more than one count but fewer than ten. This chain uses TRBV29-1 with TRBJ1-2; D gene ambiguous. This CDR3 contains 13 residues. Germline V CDR1 and CDR2: SQVTM, ANQGSEA. V was pared by 0 bases and J by 0 bases, with 5 bases between. The CDR3 spells CSVEDKANYGYTF. The DNA of the CDR3 is TGCAGCGTTGAAGATAAAGCTAACTATGGCTACACCTTC.

The chain carries TRBV19 and TRBJ1-1; maybe TRBD1 (5 bases). V lost 7 bases to trimming and J lost 4 bases, with 19 bases between them. Germline V gene data show CDR1 as LNHDA and CDR2 as SQIVND (reference sequence). This CDR3 comprises 15 residues. The CDR3 reads CASTYPQGRSTEAFF. The CDR3, as DNA: TGTGCCAGTACCTACCCGCAGGGCAGGAGCACTGAAGCTTTCTTT.

The chain couples TRBV7-9 to TRBJ1-2, with D hard to call. V lost 2 bases and J 6 bases, leaving 10 bases between the germline ends. CDR1 and CDR2 (germline): SEHNR, FQNEAQ (reference sequence). The CDR3 extends over 13 amino acids. The CDR3 loop reads CASSLKLSDGYTF. CDR3 nucleotides: TGTGCCAGCAGCTTAAAGCTGAGCGATGGCTACACCTTC.

Sample share makes this clonotype medium-sized. The genes are TRBV7-2 and TRBJ1-2; the D gene is possibly TRBD1 (5 bases). V was cut by 3 bases and J by 8 bases, with 19 bases left in between. The CDR3 is made up of 15 amino acids. The germline gives CDR1 SGHTA, CDR2 FQGNSA. The CDR3 loop reads CASSFAPGTAGGYTF. DNA of the CDR3: TGTGCCAGCAGCTTTGCTCCCGGGACTGCAGGGGGCTACACCTTC.

This clonotype was counted only a few times. This chain links TRBV20-1 with TRBJ2-3; D unresolved. The length of the CDR3 is 14 residues. In germline, CDR1 is DFQATT, CDR2 SNEGSKA (reference sequence). Trimming stripped 1 base from V and 1 base from J, with 9 bases between. CDR3: CSARVELGTDTQYF. The CDR3 nucleotides read TGCAGTGCTAGAGTAGAGCTTGGCACAGATACGCAGTATTTT.

This clonotype was detected ten times or more. The chain couples TRBV7-9 to TRBJ1-2; TRBD1 aligns across 8 bases. V lost 8 bases and J lost 6; bases outside the gene matches: 5. CDR3 length: 12 residues. CDR1 is SEHNR and CDR2 is FQNEAQ in the germline V gene (reference sequence). The CDR3 DNA reads as TGTGCCAGCGCGGACAGGGTAAATGGCTACACCTTC. Residues: CASADRVNGYTF.

This clonotype has more than one count but fewer than ten. The CDR3 region is CASSLLQGTEAFF. The CDR3 DNA reads as TGTGCCAGCAGTCTCTTACAGGGGACTGAAGCTTTCTTT. This chain connects TRBV6-1 to TRBJ1-1; TRBD1 agrees at 7 bases. Germline V gene lookup returns CDR1 MNHNS and CDR2 SASEGT. Trimming cost V 5 bases and J 5 bases; bases outside gene matches: 5. CDR3 length: 13 residues.

At least ten counts were recorded for this clonotype. CDR3 loop: CASSSLAGGQETQYF. CDR3 DNA: TGTGCCAGCAGCTCACTAGCGGGTGGCCAAGAGACCCAGTACTTC. V and J are TRBV7-2 and TRBJ2-5, with TRBD2 matching over 9 bases. Per germline, CDR1 SGHTA and CDR2 FQGNSA. CDR3 length: 15 amino acids. After removal of 4 bases from V and 1 base from J, the junction contained 4 bases not matched to a gene.

This sequence joins TRBV7-2 and TRBJ2-1, with 16 bases that match TRBD2. This CDR3 spans 19 amino acids. V shed 6 bases, J shed 0 bases, and the junction held 8 bases outside the gene matches. Germline values: CDR1 SGHTA, CDR2 FQGNSA. In nucleotides, the CDR3 is TGTGCCAGCAGTTTGGGACTAGCGGGAGGGATGAGCTCCTACAATGAGCAGTTCTTC. Encoded protein: CASSLGLAGGMSSYNEQFF. The variable domain in full, with the rest retrieved from reference TRBV7-2 and TRBJ2-1, is GAGVSQSPSNKVTEKGKDVELRCDPISGHTALYWYRQSLGQGLEFLIYFQGNSAPDKSGLPSDRFSAERTGGSVSTLTIQRTQQEDSAVYLCASSLGLAGGMSSYNEQFFGPGTRLTVL.

This clonotype was observed a few times. The V call is TRBV6-2 or TRBV6-3, the J call TRBJ2-1, with 7 bases fitting TRBD2. Germline CDR1 and CDR2: MNHEY and SVGEGT. J lost 10 bases, V lost 4 bases, and 13 bases had no gene match. The CDR3 has 15 amino acids. Here the CDR3 DNA reads TGTGCCAGCAGTTTCTTACCGGGGCCGGGGGGAGAGCAGTTCTTC. Translated, it gives CASSFLPGPGGEQFF.

This clonotype was seen a handful of times. V usage is TRBV10-1 and J usage is TRBJ2-5; D is uncertain. The CDR3 sequence is 13 residues long. V was pared by 1 base and J by 7 bases, with 10 bases between. CDR1 WNHNN and CDR2 SYGVQD come from the germline V gene (reference sequence). The CDR3 DNA is TGCGCCAGCAGTGAGTTTCAGGCCGCGACCCAGTACTTC. It translates to CASSEFQAATQYF.

This clonotype appeared many times. This sequence joins TRBV7-6 and TRBJ2-2; 13 bases are shared with TRBD2. CDR3 length: 16 amino acids. Germline V gene sequence: CDR1 SGHVS, CDR2 FNYEAQ. V gave up 5 bases and J gave up 6 bases; unmatched junction bases: 6. This CDR3 reads CASSNGLAGDPGELFF. The CDR3 DNA reads as TGTGCCAGCAGCAACGGACTAGCGGGAGATCCCGGGGAGCTGTTTTTT.

The chain carries TRBV29-1 and TRBJ1-1; perhaps TRBD1 as D (5 bases). Trimming removed 6 bases at V and 5 bases at J, with 19 bases between. The CDR3 is 14 amino acids. Germline V gene data show CDR1 as SQVTM and CDR2 as ANQGSEA. CDR3 sequence reads: CSVKRGEESTEAFF. In nucleotides, the CDR3 is TGCAGCGTAAAGCGGGGGGAGGAATCGACTGAAGCTTTCTTT.

This clonotype occurred many times. The chain recombines TRBV7-2 with TRBJ2-1; D is ambiguous. Between the trimmed V and J ends, which lost 8 bases and 6 bases, there was a span of 20 bases. Germline V CDR1 and CDR2: SGHTA, FQGNSA. The CDR3 has 15 amino acids. Here the CDR3 reads CASRSGVTPSNEQFF. CDR3 in DNA: TGTGCCAGCCGCTCTGGGGTAACCCCTTCCAATGAGCAGTTCTTC.

This clonotype was seen at least ten times. This chain joins TRBV7-2 and TRBJ2-3; 7 positions match TRBD2. Trimming at V came to 0 bases and at J to 5 bases, leaving 8 bases not matched to a gene. The V gene's germline CDR1 is SGHTA and CDR2 FQGNSA. This CDR3 contains 16 residues. CDR3 amino acids: CASSLAATSPGDTQYF. As DNA, the CDR3 is TGTGCCAGCAGCTTAGCCGCGACTAGCCCCGGAGATACGCAGTATTTT.

This clonotype was recorded a few times. This CDR3 is CATSDSGPTNYGYTF. The CDR3 region has the DNA TGTGCCACCAGTGATTCGGGGCCAACCAACTATGGCTACACCTTC. The V call is TRBV24-1, the J call TRBJ1-2; weak D call: TRBD1 (5 bases). Per germline, CDR1 KGHDR and CDR2 SFDVKD. This CDR3 contains 15 residues. V lost 2 bases and J lost 2, with 11 bases in between.

V is TRBV6-5 and J is TRBJ1-4; D gene uncertain. This CDR3 contains 14 residues. Trimming left V 4 bases short and J 0 bases short, with 6 bases between. The V gene's germline CDR1 is MNHEY and CDR2 SVGAGI. The CDR3 DNA reads TGTGCCAGCAGTTGGCGCACAACTAATGAAAAACTGTTTTTT. It is translated as CASSWRTTNEKLFF.

This clonotype has a count of ten or more. This chain joins TRBV7-2 and TRBJ2-1, with 9 bases that match TRBD2. The CDR3 covers 17 residues. CDR1 SGHTA and CDR2 FQGNSA come from the germline V gene. Trimming removed 4 bases from V and 6 bases from J; junction bases left unmatched: 13. DNA of the CDR3: TGTGCCAGCAGCTGGCCGCCCGGCGGGAGGGCCTCCAATGAGCAGTTCTTC. It codes for CASSWPPGGRASNEQFF.

This chain joins TRBV7-9 and TRBJ1-3, with D possibly matching TRBD1 (5 bases). The V and J ends lost 1 base and 0 bases respectively, with 13 bases between them. CDR1 SEHNR and CDR2 FQNEAQ come from the germline V gene (reference sequence). The CDR3 is made up of 17 amino acids. DNA of the CDR3: TGTGCCAGCAGCTTAGGACAGATGATTTACTCTGGAAACACCATATATTTT. Protein sequence: CASSLGQMIYSGNTIYF.

This clonotype was found a few times. This chain connects TRBV12-3 or TRBV12-4 to TRBJ2-2, with 8 bases lining up with TRBD2. With 3 bases clipped from V and 1 base from J, the junction kept 4 bases outside the gene matches. This CDR3 has 16 residues. The DNA for the CDR3 is TGTGCCAGCAGTTTTGAACTAGCGGAGAACACCGGGGAGCTGTTTTTT. Residues: CASSFELAENTGELFF.

The rearrangement links TRBV20-1 to TRBJ2-3; D ambiguous. Trimming removed 5 bases from V and 0 bases from J, with 9 bases in between. Germline CDR1 reads DFQATT; CDR2 reads SNEGSKA (reference sequence). This CDR3 is 13 amino acids long. CDR3: CSAEFGSTDTQYF. The CDR3 DNA reads as TGCAGTGCTGAATTCGGGAGCACAGATACGCAGTATTTT.

There are a few counts of this clonotype. This chain joins TRBV10-3 and TRBJ2-2, with 9 positions matching TRBD2. The trim removed 3 bases at V and 13 bases at J, leaving 3 bases unmatched. The germline V gene has CDR1 ENHRY and CDR2 SYGVKD. This CDR3 spans 12 amino acids. CDR3: CAISETTSGLFF. The CDR3 DNA reads as TGTGCCATCAGTGAAACGACTAGCGGGCTGTTTTTT.